This entry lists 15 T cell receptor beta chains sequenced from one sample in a study of T-cell memory formation after mild COVID-19. In TCRdb, the 5' RACE reads were re-called with MiXCR into one record per CDR3 protein. The sample comprises more than 300,000 distinct CDR3 sequences, 20% of which are singletons, and around 20% rests with the top ten. Sequenced sample: PBMCs or a T cell subset sorted from them (not recorded which). The receptors here all came from a young man who had mild COVID-19 (a few samples of this study predate the infection). Cell type and time point are not known.

This clonotype came up a few times. The rearrangement joins TRBV5-6 to TRBJ1-5; 8 nucleotides align to TRBD1. V lost 0 bases to trimming and J lost 13 bases; unmatched junction nucleotides: 6. This CDR3 contains 13 residues. Germline CDR1 reads SGHDT; CDR2 reads YYEEEE. This CDR3 is CASSLVGQDLQHF. DNA of the CDR3: TGTGCCAGCAGCTTGGTGGGACAGGACCTACAGCATTTT.

The chain uses TRBV7-6 and TRBJ2-7; TRBD2 is a possible D gene (5 bases). The V gene's germline CDR1 is SGHVS and CDR2 FNYEAQ. The CDR3 totals 14 residues. Trimming removed 1 base at V and 4 bases at J, with 11 bases between. CDR3 in amino acids: CASSLGPADYEQYF. CDR3 nucleotide sequence: TGTGCCAGCAGCTTAGGGCCAGCGGATTACGAGCAGTACTTC.

This clonotype was recorded a few times. V and J are TRBV5-1 and TRBJ2-2; TRBD1 matches 7 bases. The germline gives CDR1 SGHRS, CDR2 YFSETQ. The CDR3 sequence is 15 residues long. With 6 bases clipped from V and 5 bases from J, the junction kept 10 bases outside the gene matches. The chain's CDR3 is CASTPGTVGTGELFF. CDR3 coding DNA: TGCGCCAGCACCCCAGGGACAGTGGGAACCGGGGAGCTGTTTTTT.

The V call is TRBV4-3, the J call TRBJ2-1; no firm D call. From germline, CDR1 is LGHNA and CDR2 YSLEER. With 0 bases removed from V and 10 bases from J, the gap between germline ends came to 16 bases. The CDR3 totals 15 residues. This CDR3 is CASSQDAGSVMEQFF. The CDR3 DNA is TGCGCCAGCAGCCAAGATGCCGGGTCGGTGATGGAGCAGTTCTTC.

This clonotype has a handful of counts. The J gene is TRBJ2-7, the V gene TRBV9; 8 nucleotides match TRBD1. Trimming removed 4 bases from V and 3 bases from J; junction bases left unmatched: 9. Germline CDR1 is SGDLS and CDR2 is YYNGEE. The CDR3 spans 15 residues. CDR3 coding DNA: TGTGCCAGCAGCCCACGGGACAGGCTTTTCTACGAGCAGTACTTC. This codes for CASSPRDRLFYEQYF. The full variable domain, its missing parts supplied by reference TRBV9 and TRBJ2-7, is DSGVTQTPKHLITATGQRVTLRCSPRSGDLSVYWYQQSLDQGLQFLIQYYNGEERAKGNILERFSAQQFPDLHSELNLSSLELGDSALYFCASSPRDRLFYEQYFGPGTRLTVT.

The rearrangement links TRBV4-1 to TRBJ2-7; a possible D gene is TRBD2 (6 bases). This CDR3 comprises 13 residues. Between the trimmed V and J ends, which lost 5 bases and 2 bases, there was a span of 10 bases. Germline CDR1 reads MGHRA; CDR2 reads YSYEKL. The DNA for the CDR3 is TGCGCCAGCAGCATGGACTACGCCTACGAGCAGTACTTC. It codes for CASSMDYAYEQYF.

About this clonotype: A read error may account for a junction end that differs from germline. The chain carries TRBV20-1 and TRBJ2-1; D remains ambiguous. CDR3 length: 12 residues. Looked up from germline, CDR1 is DFQATT and CDR2 is SNEGSKA (reference sequence). CDR3 in DNA: TGCAGTGCTAGAGATGGTTCGCTGGGCAACCTCTTC. It translates to CSARDGSLGNLF.

This clonotype came up a few times. The V gene is TRBV2, the J gene TRBJ2-5; 10 bases are a match to TRBD1. The germline gives CDR1 SNHLY, CDR2 FYNNEI. This CDR3 is 15 amino acids long. Unmatched junction bases numbered 9, after V lost 7 bases and J lost 4 bases. CDR3 in DNA: TGTGCCAGCATCAGACAGGGGGCATTGGGAGAGACCCAGTACTTC. Its protein product is CASIRQGALGETQYF.

There are a few counts of this clonotype. V is TRBV7-9 and J is TRBJ1-1; 7 bases line up with TRBD1. Germline CDR1 and CDR2: SEHNR and FQNEAQ (reference sequence). Trimming cost V 5 bases and J 3 bases; bases outside gene matches: 9. This CDR3 spans 15 amino acids. In DNA, the CDR3 is TGTGCCAGCAGCCGAAGACAGGGATCGGACACTGAAGCTTTCTTT. This encodes CASSRRQGSDTEAFF.

The chain has TRBV7-2 and TRBJ1-2; 7 nucleotides agree with TRBD1. With 5 bases clipped from V and 8 bases from J, the junction kept 14 bases outside the gene matches. The CDR3 runs 15 residues. Looked up from germline, CDR1 is SGHTA and CDR2 is FQGNSA. CDR3 protein: CASSTWDSGWEGYTF. The CDR3 DNA reads TGTGCCAGCAGCACGTGGGACAGCGGTTGGGAAGGCTACACCTTC.

This clonotype was observed many times. V usage is TRBV21-1 and J usage is TRBJ2-7. TRBV21-1 is annotated as a pseudogene. This CDR3 contains 15 residues. The chain's CDR3 is CASSKVRGRTYEQYV. For the CDR3, the DNA is TGTGCCAGCAGCAAAGTTCGAGGACGGACGTACGAGCAGTACGTC.

This clonotype was counted only a few times. The chain joins TRBV20-1 to TRBJ2-1; D could derive from TRBD1 or TRBD2 (5 bases each). Trimming took 1 base from V and 7 from J, leaving 14 bases between them. Germline CDR1 and CDR2: DFQATT and SNEGSKA (reference sequence). The CDR3 spans 14 residues. In nucleotides, the CDR3 is TGCAGTGCTAGAGCCGGGACGGCACGGAATGAGCAGTTCTTC. Amino acids: CSARAGTARNEQFF.

This clonotype was detected only a few times. The gene calls are TRBV27 and TRBJ2-5; D is ambiguous. The CDR3 length is 13 residues. The germline gives CDR1 MNHEY, CDR2 SMNVEV (reference sequence). V lost 4 bases and J 4 bases, leaving 10 bases between the germline ends. CDR3 nucleotide sequence: TGTGCCAGCAGTTCTCTTCCCCCAGAGACCCAGTACTTC. Its protein is CASSSLPPETQYF.

There are a few counts of this clonotype. V usage is TRBV6-2 or TRBV6-3 and J usage is TRBJ2-7, with 8 bases aligning to TRBD1. This CDR3 is built from 13 residues. V lost 7 bases and J lost 13; bases outside the gene matches: 15. The germline V gene encodes CDR1 MNHEY and CDR2 SVGEGT. CDR3 DNA: TGTGCCAGCAATCAGGACAGGGCCCCGTTCCAATACGTC. Its protein product is CASNQDRAPFQYV.

The V and J genes are TRBV20-1 and TRBJ2-5; 11 bases agree with TRBD2. Looked up from germline, CDR1 is DFQATT and CDR2 is SNEGSKA (reference sequence). Trimming took 0 bases from V and 1 from J; bases not matched to a gene: 4. The CDR3 spans 16 residues. CDR3 in DNA: TGCAGTGCTAGAGACCCACTAGCGGGGGTCCAAGAGACCCAGTACTTC. This translates into CSARDPLAGVQETQYF.